The present T cell receptor (beta chain) was sequenced within a study of radiotherapy plus CTLA-4 blockade in lung cancer. At the level of the study: Disease control was present in under 35% of patients, and objective responses in approximately 19%. Broader study findings: The study found tumor-derived TCR clones expanded in blood after radiotherapy plus ipilimumab.

About this clone: Its antigen is currently unknown.

Germline V gene data show CDR1 as SQVTM and CDR2 as ANQGSEA. V lost 5 bases and J 2 bases, leaving 11 bases between the germline ends. This CDR3 is 13 amino acids long. Generated by immunoSEQ multiplex PCR, the TCRdb table keeps only in-frame clones and is missing some. The table has about 97,000 clones, approximately 75% seen once. V is TRBV29-1 and J is TRBJ2-3; unclear D gene. The TCR was taken from a human donor with non-small cell lung cancer who had a partial response to radiotherapy plus ipilimumab. Some clones in this sample may be carry-over from other donors' samples. The sample consisted of peripheral blood, taken from a patient treated with radiotherapy plus ipilimumab. The CDR3: CSVTSGPTDTQYF. The CDR3 DNA follows: TGCAGCGTTACGTCGGGTCCCACAGATACGCAGTATTTT.